This T cell receptor (beta chain) is drawn from a study of T cells after yellow fever vaccination. This clonotype was seen a handful of times. TCRdb re-analysed the 5' RACE reads in MiXCR, keeping a single row per CDR3 protein. The sample includes some 500,000 distinct CDR3 sequences, approximately 12% of them seen just once. The ends lost 4 bases at V and 4 bases at J; junction bases unmatched: 9. The V gene's germline CDR1 is SGHDN and CDR2 FVKESK. The CDR3 is 16 amino acids. The chain recombines TRBV14 with TRBJ2-3, with 9 bases lining up with TRBD1. The sample in question was PBMCs, obtained on the day of the yellow fever booster vaccination. The clonotype was recovered from a man under 40 who received the YFV17D yellow fever vaccine. The CDR3 coding sequence is TGTGCCAGCAGCCTCCGGGACAGGGCGTTGGCAGATACGCAGTATTTT. Translated: CASSLRDRALADTQYF. Together with reference TRBV14 and TRBJ2-3, the CDR3 gives the full variable domain: EAGVTQFPSHSVIEKGQTVTLRCDPISGHDNLYWYRRVMGKEIKFLLHFVKESKQDESGMPNNRFLAERTGGTYSTLKVQPAELEDSGVYFCASSLRDRALADTQYFGPGTRLTVL.